One and the same sample provided the 20 T cell receptor beta chains below, sequenced in a study of cytomegalovirus exposure and HLA in healthy donors. Measured with immunoSEQ multiplex PCR; TCRdb has only the in-frame clones, and not every one. The data contain 90,000 to 150,000 clones, around nine tenths of them singletons. The sample consisted of PBMCs. The receptors shown here come from a man aged 18 to 30 in good health and CMV-seropositive.

The J gene is TRBJ2-3, the V gene TRBV5-1, with 9 positions matching TRBD1. CDR1 SGHRS and CDR2 YFSETQ come from the germline V gene. J was trimmed by 2 bases and V by 2 bases; bases with no gene match: 3. The CDR3 contains 15 residues. CDR3 DNA: TGCGCCAGCAGCTTATGGACAGGGGACACAGATACGCAGTATTTT. Encoded protein: CASSLWTGDTDTQYF.

The chain couples TRBV7-2 to TRBJ2-2; 14 nucleotides agree with TRBD2. Germline V gene lookup returns CDR1 SGHTA and CDR2 FQGNSA. The trim removed 2 bases at V and 8 bases at J, leaving 7 bases unmatched. The CDR3 is made up of 17 amino acids. The CDR3 DNA is TGTGCCAGCAGCTTATTGGGACTAGCGGGGGCTGGAGGGGAGCTGTTTTTT. It specifies CASSLLGLAGAGGELFF.

V gene TRBV11-2 combines with J gene TRBJ2-7; 8 nucleotides agree with TRBD1. From germline, CDR1 is SGHAT and CDR2 FQNNGV. The CDR3 loop spans 13 amino acids. V lost 4 bases to trimming and J lost 7 bases; unmatched junction nucleotides: 6. The CDR3 loop reads CASSSDRGGEQYF. For the CDR3, the DNA is TGTGCCAGCAGCTCAGACAGGGGCGGGGAGCAGTACTTC.

V usage is TRBV5-1 and J usage is TRBJ2-7, with a weak D call TRBD1 (6 bases). CDR3 length: 14 residues. V lost 4 bases, J lost 4 bases, and 15 bases lay in between. The germline V gene has CDR1 SGHRS and CDR2 YFSETQ. CDR3 protein: CASSPPGQIYEQYF. CDR3 sequence (DNA): TGCGCCAGCAGCCCTCCGGGACAAATATACGAGCAGTACTTC.

The V call is TRBV18, the J call TRBJ2-5; D is possibly TRBD1 (5 bases). V dropped 0 bases and J dropped 4 bases, with 9 bases sitting between them. Per the germline V gene, CDR1 is KGHSH and CDR2 is LQKENI. The CDR3 totals 14 residues. The CDR3 DNA sequence: TGTGCCAGCTCACCACCGATGGGGCCAGAGACCCAGTACTTC. Protein product: CASSPPMGPETQYF.

The chain joins TRBV7-2 to TRBJ2-7; D gene ambiguous. The germline V gene has CDR1 SGHTA and CDR2 FQGNSA. The CDR3 spans 13 residues. Between the trimmed V and J ends, which lost 1 base and 2 bases, there was a span of 6 bases. In DNA form, the CDR3 reads TGTGCCAGCAGCTTAGACCCTACCTACGAGCAGTACTTC. It translates to CASSLDPTYEQYF.

V gene TRBV5-1 combines with J gene TRBJ2-3, with D possibly matching TRBD1 (5 bases). V shed 4 bases and J shed 6 bases, with 21 bases lying between them. The CDR3 contains 16 residues. Germline CDR1 is SGHRS and CDR2 is YFSETQ. CDR3 DNA: TGCGCCAGCAGCCCGGTAGGAGACAGTCGCATCGATACGCAGTATTTT. Its protein product is CASSPVGDSRIDTQYF. Filled out from reference TRBV5-1 and TRBJ2-3, the complete variable domain reads KAGVTQTPRYLIKTRGQQVTLSCSPISGHRSVSWYQQTPGQGLQFLFEYFSETQRNKGNFPGRFSGRQFSNSRSEMNVSTLELGDSALYLCASSPVGDSRIDTQYFGPGTRLTVL.

V and J are TRBV11-2 and TRBJ2-1, with 7 bases fitting TRBD1. Losses at the gene ends were 4 bases for V and 6 bases for J; bases not matched to a gene: 6. Germline V CDR1 and CDR2: SGHAT, FQNNGV. The CDR3 has 14 amino acids. This CDR3 is CASSSYRGINEQFF. The CDR3 DNA sequence: TGTGCCAGCAGCTCATACAGGGGTATCAATGAGCAGTTCTTC.

This clone was counted between two and nine times. The genes are TRBV10-1 and TRBJ1-1; the match to TRBD1 covers 9 bases. The germline V gene has CDR1 WNHNN and CDR2 SYGVQD (reference sequence). The length of the CDR3 is 13 residues. V shed 8 bases and J 1 base; nucleotides not matched to a gene: 2. CDR3 nucleotide sequence: TGCGCCAGCCAGGGACAGGGGAACACTGAAGCTTTCTTT. Encoded protein: CASQGQGNTEAFF.

The rearrangement uses TRBV5-1 and TRBJ1-3; D not resolved. Germline V CDR1 and CDR2: SGHRS, YFSETQ. The CDR3 runs to 17 residues. Trimming took off 0 bases at V and 0 bases at J, with 13 bases between the two ends. Here the CDR3 reads CASSLELLSGSGNTIYF. CDR3 DNA: TGCGCCAGCAGCTTGGAACTGCTATCGGGCTCTGGAAACACCATATATTTT.

This chain links TRBV5-4 with TRBJ2-5; TRBD1 might be the D (5 bases). V lost 1 base and J 0 bases, leaving 7 bases between the germline ends. The germline V gene encodes CDR1 SGHNT and CDR2 YYREEE (reference sequence). The CDR3 runs to 14 residues. Here the CDR3 reads CASSLRQYQETQYF. The DNA of the CDR3 is TGTGCCAGCAGCTTGAGACAGTACCAAGAGACCCAGTACTTC.

V and J are TRBV14 and TRBJ2-5; D is perhaps TRBD1 (6 bases). V was trimmed by 4 bases and J by 4 bases, leaving 13 bases between them. CDR3 length: 14 amino acids. Per germline, CDR1 SGHDN and CDR2 FVKESK. CDR3 sequence: CASSRRTVVETQYF. The CDR3 nucleotides are TGTGCCAGCAGCCGAAGGACAGTTGTAGAGACCCAGTACTTC.

The rearrangement joins TRBV5-1 to TRBJ1-2; D call uncertain. CDR3 length equals 15 residues. Trimming took 0 bases from V and 1 from J, leaving 10 bases between them. The germline gives CDR1 SGHRS, CDR2 YFSETQ. The CDR3 sequence is CASSLAGGGNYGYTF. DNA of the CDR3: TGCGCCAGCAGCTTGGCGGGAGGCGGTAACTATGGCTACACCTTC.

The rearrangement links TRBV19 to TRBJ2-2; D is unclear. This CDR3 is 14 amino acids long. Germline values: CDR1 LNHDA, CDR2 SQIVND (reference sequence). Trimming stripped 4 bases from V and 1 base from J, with 7 bases between. CDR3 bases: TGTGCCAGTAGTACGTCAGGGAACACCGGGGAGCTGTTTTTT. This translates into CASSTSGNTGELFF.

V is TRBV6-5 and J is TRBJ2-1; D remains unclear. V was trimmed by 5 bases and J by 6 bases, leaving 11 bases between them. This CDR3 is built from 13 residues. Germline CDR1 is MNHEY and CDR2 is SVGAGI. The CDR3 bases are TGTGCCAGCAGTCTAATTAGTGGCAATGAGCAGTTCTTC. This codes for CASSLISGNEQFF.

V usage is TRBV27 and J usage is TRBJ2-3; D is possibly TRBD1 (6 bases). The CDR3 is 14 amino acids. Germline values: CDR1 MNHEY, CDR2 SMNVEV (reference sequence). V lost 6 bases, J lost 7 bases, and 17 bases lay in between. In nucleotides, the CDR3 is TGTGCCAGCAGAGGGACACCCTGGGCCCATACGCAGTATTTT. It specifies CASRGTPWAHTQYF.

This chain uses TRBV2 with TRBJ1-5; D not resolved. The CDR3 sequence is 15 residues long. V was clipped by 2 bases and J by 7 bases, with 15 bases between them. Germline V gene data show CDR1 as SNHLY and CDR2 as FYNNEI. CDR3 protein: CASSERPTGYQPQHF. The CDR3 DNA is TGTGCCAGCAGTGAACGGCCGACGGGTTACCAGCCCCAGCATTTT.

CDR3 protein: CASSLVRQGNYEQYF. For the CDR3, the DNA is TGCGCCAGCAGCTTGGTCCGGCAGGGAAACTACGAGCAGTACTTC. This chain links TRBV5-1 with TRBJ2-7; a possible D gene is TRBD1 (5 bases). V dropped 0 bases and J dropped 3 bases, with 13 bases sitting between them. The CDR3 extends over 15 amino acids. The germline V gene has CDR1 SGHRS and CDR2 YFSETQ.

The chain joins TRBV7-2 to TRBJ1-6; possibly TRBD1 for D (5 bases). With 1 base removed from V and 12 bases from J, the gap between germline ends came to 16 bases. The length of the CDR3 is 15 residues. Germline CDR1 and CDR2: SGHTA and FQGNSA. CDR3 region: CASSLDGGVLGPLHF. CDR3 nucleotides: TGTGCCAGCAGCTTAGATGGGGGGGTTCTAGGACCCCTCCACTTT. Full variable domain (rest looked up from reference TRBV7-2 and TRBJ1-6): GAGVSQSPSNKVTEKGKDVELRCDPISGHTALYWYRQSLGQGLEFLIYFQGNSAPDKSGLPSDRFSAERTGGSVSTLTIQRTQQEDSAVYLCASSLDGGVLGPLHFGNGTRLTVT.

This clone was seen a handful of times. This chain uses TRBV10-1 with TRBJ2-3; TRBD1 matches at 10 bases. Trimming at V came to 10 bases and at J to 3 bases, leaving 7 bases not matched to a gene. The CDR3 sequence is 14 residues long. The germline V gene has CDR1 WNHNN and CDR2 SYGVQD (reference sequence). CDR3: CATKGDRGTDTQYF. CDR3 DNA: TGCGCCACCAAAGGGGACAGGGGAACAGATACGCAGTATTTT.